One and the same sample provided the 16 T cell receptor beta chains below, sequenced in a study of blood T cell repertoires in COVID-19 (TCRdb year 2020). Library preparation was by the immunoSEQ multiplex PCR assay. In TCRdb, the immuneACCESS table is reduced to in-frame sequences with V and J assigned. These tables do not hold every clone; where another copy was compared, an unresolved V gene accounts for under half, and the others remain unexplained. For this sample the table gives 120,000 to 150,000 clones, of which around four fifths were detected only once. The ten largest clones represent roughly 2.9% of the sample. Sequencing used peripheral blood. All receptors derive from a woman in her 40s with active or convalescent COVID-19.

Written as DNA, the CDR3 is TGTGCCAGCAGCTTAAGTGGGGCCGGGGAGGGGGAAGCTTTCTTT. Encoded protein: CASSLSGAGEGEAFF. This chain connects TRBV13 to TRBJ1-1; tentative D call: TRBD1 (5 bases). This CDR3 contains 15 residues. Germline V CDR1 and CDR2: PRHDT, FYEKMQ (reference sequence). The V gene lost 2 bases and the J gene lost 8 bases, with 18 bases spanning the gap.

The chain combines TRBV18 with TRBJ1-6; 8 nucleotides agree with TRBD1. CDR3 size: 14 residues. V was pared by 4 bases and J by 10 bases, with 6 bases of the junction left unmatched. CDR1 and CDR2 (germline): KGHSH, LQKENI. CDR3 DNA: TGTGCCAGCTCACAGGACAGGGAATGGTCACCCCTCCACTTT. Translating it yields CASSQDREWSPLHF.

The chain uses TRBV18 and TRBJ2-5; the match to TRBD1 covers 7 bases. In germline, CDR1 is KGHSH, CDR2 LQKENI. CDR3 length equals 19 residues. Losses at the gene ends were 0 bases for V and 2 bases for J; bases not matched to a gene: 15. The CDR3 nucleotides read TGTGCCAGCTCACCACCGAATCTGGGGACAGAGACCCAACAAGAGACCCAGTACTTC. Its translation is CASSPPNLGTETQQETQYF.

V is TRBV5-1 and J is TRBJ2-2; 7 bases line up with TRBD2. V trimming: 2 bases; J trimming: 4 bases; junction bases outside the gene matches: 8. CDR3 length equals 16 residues. Germline assignment: CDR1 SGHRS and CDR2 YFSETQ. The CDR3 loop is CASSFSSGRGTGELFF. For the CDR3, the DNA is TGCGCCAGCAGCTTCTCCTCTGGGAGGGGCACCGGGGAGCTGTTTTTT.

The V call is TRBV10-3, the J call TRBJ1-3, with D perhaps matching TRBD1 (5 bases). With 2 bases removed from V and 3 bases from J, the gap between germline ends came to 11 bases. Germline-derived CDR1 and CDR2 are ENHRY and SYGVKD. This CDR3 region has 15 residues. CDR3 loop: CAISERGTRGNTIYF. The CDR3 coding sequence is TGTGCCATCAGTGAGCGGGGGACTCGTGGAAACACCATATATTTT.

The chain recombines TRBV13 with TRBJ1-2; D may be TRBD1 (5 bases). The CDR3 consists of 15 residues. Trimming pared 4 bases from V and 5 bases from J, leaving 17 bases between. Germline V gives CDR1 PRHDT, CDR2 FYEKMQ (reference sequence). This chain's CDR3 is CASSSNPPGPYGYTF. CDR3 nucleotide sequence: TGTGCCAGCAGCTCCAACCCCCCAGGGCCTTATGGCTACACCTTC.

The V call is TRBV28, the J call TRBJ2-7, with D perhaps matching TRBD1 (6 bases). CDR3 length: 21 residues. Per the germline V gene, CDR1 is MDHEN and CDR2 is SYDVKM. The V and J ends lost 1 base and 1 base respectively, with 29 bases between them. CDR3 in amino acids: CASSLFSRVATLDRPSYEQYF. CDR3 bases: TGTGCCAGCAGTTTATTTAGTCGCGTCGCGACCCTTGACAGGCCGTCCTACGAGCAGTACTTC.

This chain connects TRBV5-4 to TRBJ1-1; 9 bases are a match to TRBD1. The CDR3 extends over 16 amino acids. J lost 2 bases, V lost 4 bases, and 9 bases had no gene match. In germline, CDR1 is SGHNT, CDR2 YYREEE (reference sequence). The CDR3 here is CASSPGTGKTNTEAFF. CDR3 bases: TGTGCCAGCAGCCCAGGGACAGGGAAAACTAACACTGAAGCTTTCTTT.

This clone came up a few times. The chain recombines TRBV10-2 with TRBJ1-5, with D tentatively TRBD1 (6 bases). The germline V and J ends were trimmed by 8 bases and 2 bases, with 19 bases remaining between them. Germline V gene lookup returns CDR1 WSHSY and CDR2 SAAADI. This CDR3 has 16 amino acids. DNA for the CDR3: TGCGCCAGCGGCTTGGCTGGGGGCAGGGGCAATCAGCCCCAGCATTTT. As protein: CASGLAGGRGNQPQHF.

V is TRBV9 and J is TRBJ1-1; D gene uncertain. V shed 3 bases and J shed 3 bases, with 9 bases lying between them. Germline V gives CDR1 SGDLS, CDR2 YYNGEE. The CDR3 extends over 13 amino acids. The CDR3 region is CASSARRDTEAFF. DNA of the CDR3: TGTGCCAGCAGCGCCCGACGGGACACTGAAGCTTTCTTT.

The chain joins TRBV27 to TRBJ2-4, with a possible D match to TRBD1 (6 bases). V was clipped by 3 bases and J by 1 base, with 10 bases between them. The CDR3 totals 15 residues. The germline V gene has CDR1 MNHEY and CDR2 SMNVEV (reference sequence). This CDR3 is CASSFAGAAKNIQYF. In DNA, the CDR3 is TGTGCCAGCAGTTTCGCAGGGGCGGCCAAAAACATTCAGTACTTC.

This clone was seen only a few times. The rearrangement joins TRBV19 to TRBJ1-6; 7 bases are a match to TRBD1. The germline gives CDR1 LNHDA, CDR2 SQIVND (reference sequence). V shed 5 bases and J 1 base; nucleotides not matched to a gene: 2. The CDR3 runs to 15 residues. The CDR3 loop reads CASSPGGSYNSPLHF. CDR3 DNA: TGTGCCAGTAGTCCAGGGGGTTCCTATAATTCACCCCTCCACTTT.

The chain carries TRBV27 and TRBJ2-1, with 7 bases lining up with TRBD2. Germline-derived CDR1 and CDR2 are MNHEY and SMNVEV (reference sequence). The CDR3 has 17 amino acids. J gave up 8 bases and V 2 bases, and 15 bases lay outside the gene matches. CDR3 amino acids: CASSLPSRGGRFDEQFF. As DNA, the CDR3 is TGTGCCAGCAGTTTACCCTCCCGGGGCGGGAGATTCGATGAGCAGTTCTTC.

The chain uses TRBV7-9 and TRBJ1-1; D is uncertain. The length of the CDR3 is 15 residues. The germline gives CDR1 SEHNR, CDR2 FQNEAQ (reference sequence). V lost 0 bases, J lost 7 bases, and 15 bases lay in between. The CDR3 coding sequence is TGTGCCAGCAGCTTAGCGCAGCGGGGTTGGGGTGAAGCTTTCTTT. Its translation is CASSLAQRGWGEAFF.

The rearrangement links TRBV7-6 to TRBJ1-2, with D possibly being TRBD1 (6 bases). Trimming left V 5 bases short and J 6 bases short, with 16 bases between. The V gene's germline CDR1 is SGHVS and CDR2 FNYEAQ. CDR3 length: 14 residues. CDR3 nucleotide sequence: TGTGCCAGCAGCCCCAGTACAAACAGGGATGGCTACACCTTC. Amino acid sequence: CASSPSTNRDGYTF.

This clone was found a few times. The chain joins TRBV11-3 to TRBJ2-7, with TRBD2 identical over 9 bases. The trim removed 4 bases at V and 2 bases at J, leaving 3 bases unmatched. Per the germline V gene, CDR1 is SGHNT and CDR2 is YENEEA. The CDR3 length is 14 residues. The CDR3 here is CASSYSGSTYEQYF. In DNA form, the CDR3 reads TGTGCCAGCAGCTATAGCGGGAGTACCTACGAGCAGTACTTC.